Listed below are T cell receptor beta chains from one sample, sequenced in a study of blood T cells in healthy people across ages. A single record per CDR3 protein comes from TCRdb applying MiXCR to the 5' RACE reads. The sample holds 1.5 million to 2 million distinct CDR3 sequences, roughly 50% seen once. The sample comprised blood. Source of these receptors: a woman in her thirties or forties in good health. Both conserved end residues are part of each CDR3. Each record gives: J gene, clone size, V gene, D gene, CDR3 DNA, CDR3 protein. A D gene is named only where the DNA matches it firmly. Clone size is shown for a subset of rows, as once, few, many or a class of expanded clone.

>TRBJ2-3|-|TRBV11-2|TRBD1
TGTGCCAGCAGCCTAAGAGGGACAGGCCCTGAAGATACGCAGTATTTT
CASSLRGTGPEDTQYF
>TRBJ1-2|-|TRBV20-1|-
TGCAGTGCTAGAGATACCAGTCATGGCTACACCTTC
CSARDTSHGYTF
>TRBJ2-5|-|TRBV29-1|-
TGCAGCGTAGAGGGACGGGCCCAAGAGACCCAGTACTTC
CSVEGRAQETQYF
>TRBJ2-5|few|TRBV4-2|-
TGTGCCAGCAGCCAAGAGGGCCTCCCAGAAGAGACCCAGTACTTC
CASSQEGLPEETQYF
>TRBJ1-5|few|TRBV6-6|TRBD1
TGTGCCAGCAGGCCGACAGGGGGCCTCGGCAATCAGCCCCAGCATTTT
CASRPTGGLGNQPQHF
>TRBJ2-7|-|TRBV7-2|-
TGTGCCAGCAGCTTAGGCGGGGGCCCGAGATGGTACTTC
CASSLGGGPRWYF
>TRBJ2-3|few|TRBV7-2|-
TGTGCCAGCAGCTTAGCGCAAGGGGCTCTACAGTATTTT
CASSLAQGALQYF
>TRBJ2-4|-|TRBV20-1|-
TGCAGTGCCAATGACTGGAGGGCCAAAAACATTCAGTACTTC
CSANDWRAKNIQYF
>TRBJ2-7|-|TRBV6-2/TRBV6-3|TRBD1
TGTGCCAGCCGTAAGACAGGGCGGTACGAGCAGTACTTC
CASRKTGRYEQYF
>TRBJ1-5|-|TRBV10-3|-
TGTGCCACCAGTGGCGGGACATTCCAGCATTTT
CATSGGTFQHF
>TRBJ2-7|-|TRBV6-6|-
TGTGCCAGCCTCTCCACGGGACGGAGGGGAACCTACGAGCAGTACTTC
CASLSTGRRGTYEQYF
>TRBJ2-1|few|TRBV4-2|TRBD1
TGTGCCAGCAGCTTCCGACAGGGGGCCAACAATGAGCAGTTCTTC
CASSFRQGANNEQFF
>TRBJ2-5|few|TRBV20-1|-
TGCAGTGCTAAAATTCGGGGGACCCAGTACTTC
CSAKIRGTQYF
>TRBJ1-6|few|TRBV7-2|-
TGTGCCAGCAGCGCGATATCCTCTAATTCACCCCTCCACTTT
CASSAISSNSPLHF
>TRBJ2-7|-|TRBV4-3|TRBD1
TGCGCCAGCAGACCCGGGACAGGGAAGGGGAATGAGCAGTACTTC
CASRPGTGKGNEQYF
>TRBJ2-5|few|TRBV20-1|TRBD1
TGCAGTGCTAGTACAGGGGGATGGTACCAAGAGACCCAGTACTTC
CSASTGGWYQETQYF
>TRBJ1-1|few|TRBV5-1|-
TGCGCCAGCAGCTTGGCGGAGGGGGGTTTGAACACTGAAGCTTTCTTT
CASSLAEGGLNTEAFF
>TRBJ2-1|-|TRBV11-2|TRBD2
TGTGCCAGCAGCTTAGATACGGGAGGTACGAATGAGCAGTTCTTC
CASSLDTGGTNEQFF
>TRBJ1-4|few|TRBV7-2|-
TGTGCCAGCAGCTTAGTGGGGGACTCGAGGGAAAAACTGTTTTTT
CASSLVGDSREKLFF
>TRBJ2-3|-|TRBV7-3|TRBD2
TGTGCCAGCAGCCCCAGCGTGCGGGGGGGCCTAGATACGCAGTATTTT
CASSPSVRGGLDTQYF
>TRBJ2-1|few|TRBV13|TRBD2
TGTGCCAGCAGCTCCCGTTTGCTAGCGGTTTACAATGAGCAGTTCTTC
CASSSRLLAVYNEQFF
>TRBJ1-2|-|TRBV5-1|TRBD1
TGCGCCAGCAGCGGAAAATCGACAGGGAACTGTGGCTACACCTTC
CASSGKSTGNCGYTF
>TRBJ2-5|few|TRBV7-9|TRBD1
TGTGCCAGCAGCTTCACGACTTTTACAGGGGATGAGACCCAGTACTTC
CASSFTTFTGDETQYF
>TRBJ2-6|-|TRBV4-3|-
TGCGCCAGCAGCCAGAACAGGGCCGTAAACTCTGGGGCCAACGTCCTGACTTTC
CASSQNRAVNSGANVLTF
>TRBJ2-7|few|TRBV10-1|-
TGCGCCAGCAGTGACCGCCTGGGCGAGCAGTACTTC
CASSDRLGEQYF
>TRBJ2-7|-|TRBV20-1|-
TGCAGTGCTCCGCCGCAGGGGAATCCCTACGAGCAGTACTTC
CSAPPQGNPYEQYF
>TRBJ2-7|few|TRBV4-1|-
TGCGCCAGCAGCCTCGGGCAACTCGAGCAGTACTTC
CASSLGQLEQYF
>TRBJ2-7|few|TRBV4-3|-
TGCGCCAGCAGCCAATCGGTTTCTGGGGGTGGGTACGAGCAGTACTTC
CASSQSVSGGGYEQYF
>TRBJ2-7|few|TRBV7-6|TRBD2
TGTGCCAGCAGCTCAATCGGGACTAGCGGATCCATTTACGAGCAGTACTTC
CASSSIGTSGSIYEQYF
>TRBJ2-5|few|TRBV28|-
TGTGCCAGCAGTTTTGGTGTTGGGCAGACCCAGTACTTC
CASSFGVGQTQYF
>TRBJ2-3|-|TRBV5-6|-
TGTGCCAGCAGCGTGGCGGGCGAGTTCGATACGCAGTATTTT
CASSVAGEFDTQYF
>TRBJ2-1|-|TRBV2|TRBD2
TGTGCCAGCAAGTTACTAGCGGGGGGGTTCGGTGAGCAGTTCTTC
CASKLLAGGFGEQFF
>TRBJ2-7|-|TRBV10-3|-
TGTGCCATCAGTGAGTCGGAGCAGGGGTCCTACGAGCAGTACTTC
CAISESEQGSYEQYF
>TRBJ2-7|many|TRBV7-2|-
TGTGCCAGCAGCCGAGACCGCTACGAGCAGTACTTC
CASSRDRYEQYF
>TRBJ2-1|few|TRBV12-5|TRBD1
TGTGCTAGTGGTTTGGCACTAACAGGGGACAATGAGCAGTTCTTC
CASGLALTGDNEQFF
>TRBJ1-5|-|TRBV4-3|-
TGCGCCAGCAGCCAACCTATCGGGGTGGGGCAAAATTTTAGCAATCAGCCCCAGCATTTT
CASSQPIGVGQNFSNQPQHF
>TRBJ2-3|-|TRBV6-6|-
TGTGCCAGCAGACACAGGGGGGGGGATACGCAGTATTTT
CASRHRGGDTQYF
>TRBJ2-7|-|TRBV4-3|TRBD1
TGCGCCAGCAGCCAAGAAAACAGGGGACAACCCTACGAGCAGTACTTC
CASSQENRGQPYEQYF
>TRBJ2-7|-|TRBV7-9|TRBD1
TGTGCCAGCAGCTCCCCGACAGGGGGTTACCACGAGCAGTACTTC
CASSSPTGGYHEQYF
>TRBJ1-5|-|TRBV5-5|-
TGTGCCAGCAGCTTGGTCTACGGCAATCAGCCCCAGCATTTT
CASSLVYGNQPQHF
>TRBJ2-5|-|TRBV6-2/TRBV6-3|TRBD2
TGTGCCAGCAGCTACGAGCGGGGGGAGTACCAAGAGACCCAGTACTTC
CASSYERGEYQETQYF
>TRBJ1-2|-|TRBV20-1|-
TGCAGTGCTAGAGATGGACGAAGGGGGTCTGTCTATGGCTACACCTTC
CSARDGRRGSVYGYTF
>TRBJ1-2|-|TRBV2|-
TGTGCCAGCAAGGAGGTCAGGGTCGGTAGCTATGGCTACACCTTC
CASKEVRVGSYGYTF